The clone carrying this TCR beta chain occurred a few times. CDR3 length equals 15 residues. The V end was cut by 3 bases, the J end by 11 bases, with 22 bases between. Germline CDR1 MGHRA, CDR2 YSYEKL. These data originate in a study of T cells in Graves' hyperthyroidism and ophthalmopathy. The TCR beta CDR3 regions underwent amplification using RNA transcripts as the source. The HTBI primer set drove a first-round RT-PCR of the TCR CDR3. TCRdb re-called the multiplex PCR reads through MiXCR, storing one row per CDR3 protein. The table lists nearly 750,000 distinct CDR3 sequences, 35% of them singletons.

The chain has TRBV4-1 and TRBJ1-1, with D perhaps TRBD1 (5 bases). This receptor was identified in a woman aged 40-49 years with Graves' hyperthyroidism. The specimen sequenced was blood. The CDR3 nucleotides read TGCGCCAGCAGCCAGGAAGGGACCACGCGGTTTCGGGCTTTCTTT. Translated: CASSQEGTTRFRAFF.